This TCR beta chain was identified in a study of shared clonotypes between healthy human individuals. CD4+ cells were split into CD45RA+ naive and CD45RA-negative memory subsets. CDR3 size: 14 residues. V shed 5 bases, J shed 9 bases, and the junction held 10 bases outside the gene matches. CDR1 SGHTA and CDR2 FQGNSA come from the germline V gene. The protocol was immunoSEQ multiplex PCR, while the TCRdb copy is restricted to in-frame clones and leaves out a portion. Of about 2.4 million clones listed, roughly 93% are singletons. The rearrangement links TRBV7-2 to TRBJ1-1, with 9 bases matching TRBD1. The sample consisted of naive CD4+ T cells from PBMCs. The subset here: CD45RA+ positively selected. The clonotype originates from a young man in good health. Some clones in this sample may be carry-over from other donors' samples. This CDR3 is CASSGPGQGMKAFF. CDR3 in DNA: TGTGCCAGCAGCGGGCCGGGACAGGGCATGAAAGCTTTCTTT.